Below, 15 T cell receptor beta chains from the same sample are listed, as sequenced in a study of T-cell reconstitution after alpha-beta-depleted transplantation in children. The TCRbeta library incorporated unique molecular identifiers. TCRdb recomputed calls from the PCR reads with MiXCR, one row per CDR3 protein. The data hold around 600,000 distinct CDR3 sequences, with approximately 15% observed a single time. The source was PBMCs from the stem cell graft donor, collected from the stem cell graft. The origin of the receptors is a human donor who donated a stem cell graft to a child with acute myeloid leukemia.

This clonotype occurred many times. The gene calls are TRBV6-1 and TRBJ2-7, with D tentatively TRBD1 (5 bases). From germline, CDR1 is MNHNS and CDR2 SASEGT. Trimming stripped 6 bases from V and 0 bases from J, with 12 bases between. This CDR3 has 14 amino acids. DNA of the CDR3: TGTGCCAGCAGCGGTATGGACAACTCCTACGAGCAGTACTTC. It yields the protein CASSGMDNSYEQYF.

This clonotype was recorded at least ten times. This chain uses TRBV5-1 with TRBJ2-5, with 8 bases fitting TRBD1. The CDR3 covers 14 residues. Germline lookup yields CDR1 SGHRS and CDR2 YFSETQ. The J segment lost 5 bases and the V segment lost 5 bases, leaving 8 bases of the junction unmatched. The CDR3 here is CASSGSGGFETQYF. Here the CDR3 DNA reads TGCGCCAGCAGTGGCTCAGGGGGCTTCGAGACCCAGTACTTC.

This clonotype was seen many times. The J gene is TRBJ2-5, the V gene TRBV20-1; 9 bases are a match to TRBD2. The CDR3 extends over 14 amino acids. In germline, CDR1 is DFQATT, CDR2 SNEGSKA (reference sequence). The CDR3 protein is CSSGGTPYQETQYF. For the CDR3, the DNA is TGCAGCAGCGGGGGGACCCCGTACCAAGAGACCCAGTACTTC.

This clonotype was picked up many times. The gene calls are TRBV20-1 and TRBJ2-5, with 13 bases lining up with TRBD2. The germline gives CDR1 DFQATT, CDR2 SNEGSKA (reference sequence). V was clipped by 5 bases and J by 2 bases; unmatched bases: 5. The CDR3 is 15 amino acids. DNA for the CDR3: TGCAGTGCTGCCGGGACTAGCGGGGTGCAAGAGACCCAGTACTTC. This sequence encodes CSAAGTSGVQETQYF.

This clonotype was recorded at least ten times. V and J are TRBV12-3 or TRBV12-4 and TRBJ2-1; maybe TRBD1 (6 bases). The CDR3 length is 14 residues. The germline V and J ends were trimmed by 5 bases and 4 bases, with 12 bases remaining between them. DNA for the CDR3: TGTGCCAGCAGTCCCTCAGGACAGTACAATGAGCAGTTCTTC. Protein: CASSPSGQYNEQFF.

V gene TRBV5-1 combines with J gene TRBJ1-1; 7 nucleotides match TRBD1. V shed 4 bases and J 5 bases; nucleotides not matched to a gene: 17. The length of the CDR3 is 17 residues. Germline-derived CDR1 and CDR2 are SGHRS and YFSETQ. CDR3 region: CASSLRGTRQGWTEAFF. The CDR3 DNA sequence: TGCGCCAGCAGCCTCCGAGGGACCCGACAGGGATGGACTGAAGCTTTCTTT.

The chain carries TRBV18 and TRBJ1-4; 9 positions match TRBD1. The junction had 16 bases not matched to a gene; V was cut back by 3 bases and J by 8 bases. Germline CDR1 KGHSH, CDR2 LQKENI. This CDR3 comprises 18 residues. In DNA, the CDR3 is TGTGCCAGCTCACCTCCGCCCGGGACAGGGCTACGTCGCGAAAAACTGTTTTTT. Translated, it gives CASSPPPGTGLRREKLFF.

The genes are TRBV14 and TRBJ2-1, with TRBD1 matching 7 bases. The ends lost 8 bases at V and 6 bases at J; junction bases unmatched: 16. Germline V gene sequence: CDR1 SGHDN, CDR2 FVKESK. This CDR3 is 16 amino acids long. CDR3 sequence reads: CASGQRGGQTGNEQFF. Written as DNA, the CDR3 is TGTGCCAGCGGACAAAGAGGGGGCCAAACGGGCAATGAGCAGTTCTTC.

This clonotype was seen repeatedly, ten times or more. The chain couples TRBV6-2 or TRBV6-3 to TRBJ1-2; the match to TRBD1 covers 7 bases. CDR1 is MNHEY and CDR2 is SVGEGT in the germline V gene. V was pared by 5 bases and J by 5 bases, with 5 bases of the junction left unmatched. This CDR3 contains 13 residues. This CDR3 is CASSATGPYGYTF. The CDR3 DNA reads TGTGCCAGCAGTGCGACAGGGCCTTATGGCTACACCTTC.

V gene TRBV4-2 combines with J gene TRBJ2-3; 9 bases line up with TRBD2. Looked up from germline, CDR1 is LGHNA and CDR2 is YNFKEQ. This CDR3 has 18 amino acids. V shed 4 bases, J shed 1 base, and the junction held 12 bases outside the gene matches. The CDR3 sequence is CASSPPRAERGGTDTQYF. CDR3 nucleotide sequence: TGTGCCAGCAGCCCACCAAGGGCTGAGCGGGGGGGCACAGATACGCAGTATTTT.

There are many counts of this clonotype. The rearrangement uses TRBV27 and TRBJ1-1; tentatively, D is TRBD1 (5 bases). The CDR3 has 14 residues. CDR1 and CDR2 from the germline V gene are MNHEY and SMNVEV (reference sequence). Trimming stripped 1 base from V and 3 bases from J, with 9 bases between. The CDR3 bases are TGTGCCAGCAGTTTATTGGGGCAAGACACTGAAGCTTTCTTT. Translated, it gives CASSLLGQDTEAFF.

This chain connects TRBV7-9 to TRBJ2-3; D possibly corresponds to TRBD1 (5 bases). The CDR3 sequence is 13 residues long. Per germline, CDR1 SEHNR and CDR2 FQNEAQ (reference sequence). The V gene lost 4 bases and the J gene lost 6 bases, with 11 bases spanning the gap. CDR3 sequence (DNA): TGTGCCAGCAGCTCTCCGACAGCGGATACGCAGTATTTT. This gives the protein CASSSPTADTQYF.

This clonotype showed up many times. The rearrangement joins TRBV20-1 to TRBJ2-1, with D hard to call. V was cut by 6 bases and J by 5 bases, with 17 bases left in between. The length of the CDR3 is 14 residues. The V gene's germline CDR1 is DFQATT and CDR2 SNEGSKA (reference sequence). As DNA, the CDR3 is TGCAGTGCCCTTAACCCGGGTACTGACAATGAGCAGTTCTTC. Translating gives CSALNPGTDNEQFF.

The chain uses TRBV5-1 and TRBJ1-6; 7 positions agree with TRBD1. CDR1 is SGHRS, CDR2 YFSETQ, per germline. The V and J ends lost 4 bases and 5 bases, in that order; junction bases with no gene match: 6. CDR3 length equals 15 residues. Here the CDR3 reads CASSGTGADNSPLHF. The CDR3 DNA sequence: TGCGCCAGCAGCGGTACAGGGGCTGATAATTCACCCCTCCACTTT. The whole variable domain, remainder taken from reference TRBV5-1 and TRBJ1-6, is KAGVTQTPRYLIKTRGQQVTLSCSPISGHRSVSWYQQTPGQGLQFLFEYFSETQRNKGNFPGRFSGRQFSNSRSEMNVSTLELGDSALYLCASSGTGADNSPLHFGNGTRLTVT.

This clonotype was recorded at least ten times. V gene TRBV20-1 combines with J gene TRBJ2-7; D is undetermined. CDR3 length: 14 residues. Germline CDR1 DFQATT, CDR2 SNEGSKA (reference sequence). V lost 1 base, J lost 6 bases, and 16 bases lay in between. CDR3 coding DNA: TGCAGTGCTAGAGGCCCCCTGCAGGTGCGCGAGCAGTACTTC. Residues: CSARGPLQVREQYF.